This T cell receptor beta chain was observed in a study of cytomegalovirus exposure and HLA in healthy donors. CDR1 and CDR2 from the germline V gene are SGHDT and YYEEEE. V shed 2 bases and J 6 bases; nucleotides not matched to a gene: 6. The CDR3 spans 15 residues. The assay was immunoSEQ multiplex PCR, and TCRdb's table has in-frame clones only and misses some. The table records 300,000 to 450,000 clones, 86% of them present only once. The specimen sequenced was PBMCs. The chain uses TRBV5-6 and TRBJ1-2, with 11 bases fitting TRBD1. This receptor was taken from a woman aged 18-30 years in good health and CMV-seronegative. The chain's CDR3 is CASSFGDRGYDGYTF. DNA for the CDR3: TGTGCCAGCAGCTTCGGGGACAGGGGGTACGATGGCTACACCTTC.